This T cell receptor beta chain was recorded in a study of CD8 T cells in ankylosing spondylitis. The CDR3 contains 15 residues. Trimming took off 1 base at V and 3 bases at J, with 12 bases between the two ends. Looked up from germline, CDR1 is SGHAT and CDR2 is FQDESV (reference sequence). This clonotype was seen only a few times. The target antigen is unknown. General study results and limits: Seemingly distinctive of ankylosing spondylitis blood was a TCR beta motif formed by eight highly homologous variants.

TCRdb itself ran the 5' RACE reads through MiXCR, one entry per CDR3 protein. The table lists some 700,000 distinct CDR3 sequences, about 20% of them singletons. The chain is built from TRBV11-1 and TRBJ2-5; the D gene is possibly TRBD2 (7 bases). Source material: blood, either unsorted or a sorted T cell fraction (not recorded which). This TCR was sampled from a male donor with ankylosing spondylitis. The CDR3 bases are TGTGCCAGCAGCTTAGACGGGGGGCTAGAAGAGACCCAGTACTTC. Its protein product is CASSLDGGLEETQYF. Looking up the rest from reference TRBV11-1 and TRBJ2-5 gives the full variable domain: EAEVAQSPRYKITEKSQAVAFWCDPISGHATLYWYRQILGQGPELLVQFQDESVVDDSQLPKDRFSAERLKGVDSTLKIQPAELGDSAMYLCASSLDGGLEETQYFGPGTRLLVL.